The present entry profiles one TCR beta chain with its context. Its specificity is unknown. These data are taken from a study of cytomegalovirus exposure and HLA in healthy donors. Study findings and constraints: Many donors shared some public TCRs, even though most TCR sequences were rare.

60 Vbeta and 13 Jbeta primers were used in PCR. The data were produced by immunoSEQ multiplex PCR, yet TCRdb's version contains in-frame clones alone and is incomplete. Of 170,000 or so clones listed, around 78% are singletons. There are 12 residues in the CDR3. Germline V gene data show CDR1 as SQVTM and CDR2 as ANQGSEA. V dropped 3 bases and J dropped 11; count of bases not matched to a gene: 7. Sequenced material: PBMCs. The sequence came from a woman aged 45-60 years in good health and CMV-seropositive. The chain uses TRBV29-1 and TRBJ1-1; 9 bases match TRBD1. CDR3 sequence: CSVDRDREAAFF. CDR3 in DNA: TGCAGCGTTGATCGGGACAGGGAGGCCGCTTTCTTT.